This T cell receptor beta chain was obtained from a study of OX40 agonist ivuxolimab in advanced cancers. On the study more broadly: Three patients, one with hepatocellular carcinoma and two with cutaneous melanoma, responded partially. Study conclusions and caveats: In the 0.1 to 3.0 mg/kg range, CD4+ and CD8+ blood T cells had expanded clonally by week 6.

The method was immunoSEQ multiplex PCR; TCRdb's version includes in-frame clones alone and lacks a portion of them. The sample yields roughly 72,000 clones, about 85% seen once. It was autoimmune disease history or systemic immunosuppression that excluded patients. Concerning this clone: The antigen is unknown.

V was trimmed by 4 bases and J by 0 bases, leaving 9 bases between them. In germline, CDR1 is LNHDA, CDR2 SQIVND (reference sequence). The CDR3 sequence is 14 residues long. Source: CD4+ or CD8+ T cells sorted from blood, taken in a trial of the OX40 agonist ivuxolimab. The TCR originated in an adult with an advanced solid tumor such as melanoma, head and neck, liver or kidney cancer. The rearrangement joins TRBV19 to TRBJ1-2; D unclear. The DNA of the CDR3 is TGTGCCAGTAGTACCCCTCAGACTAACTATGGCTACACCTTC. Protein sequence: CASSTPQTNYGYTF.